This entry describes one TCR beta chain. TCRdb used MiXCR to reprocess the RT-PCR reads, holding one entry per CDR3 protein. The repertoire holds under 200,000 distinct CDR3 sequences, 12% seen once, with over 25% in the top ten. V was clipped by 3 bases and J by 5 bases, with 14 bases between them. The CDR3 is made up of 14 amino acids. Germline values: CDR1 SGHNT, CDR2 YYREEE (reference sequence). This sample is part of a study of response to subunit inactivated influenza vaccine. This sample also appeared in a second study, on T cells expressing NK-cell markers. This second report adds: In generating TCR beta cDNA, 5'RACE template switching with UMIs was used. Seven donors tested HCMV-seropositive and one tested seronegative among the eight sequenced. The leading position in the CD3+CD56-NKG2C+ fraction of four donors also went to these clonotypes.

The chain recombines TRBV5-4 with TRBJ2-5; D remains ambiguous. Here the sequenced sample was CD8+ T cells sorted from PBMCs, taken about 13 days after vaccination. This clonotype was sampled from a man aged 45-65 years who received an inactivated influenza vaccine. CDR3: CASSSGWGQETQYF. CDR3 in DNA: TGTGCCAGCAGCTCAGGTTGGGGTCAGGAGACCCAGTACTTC.